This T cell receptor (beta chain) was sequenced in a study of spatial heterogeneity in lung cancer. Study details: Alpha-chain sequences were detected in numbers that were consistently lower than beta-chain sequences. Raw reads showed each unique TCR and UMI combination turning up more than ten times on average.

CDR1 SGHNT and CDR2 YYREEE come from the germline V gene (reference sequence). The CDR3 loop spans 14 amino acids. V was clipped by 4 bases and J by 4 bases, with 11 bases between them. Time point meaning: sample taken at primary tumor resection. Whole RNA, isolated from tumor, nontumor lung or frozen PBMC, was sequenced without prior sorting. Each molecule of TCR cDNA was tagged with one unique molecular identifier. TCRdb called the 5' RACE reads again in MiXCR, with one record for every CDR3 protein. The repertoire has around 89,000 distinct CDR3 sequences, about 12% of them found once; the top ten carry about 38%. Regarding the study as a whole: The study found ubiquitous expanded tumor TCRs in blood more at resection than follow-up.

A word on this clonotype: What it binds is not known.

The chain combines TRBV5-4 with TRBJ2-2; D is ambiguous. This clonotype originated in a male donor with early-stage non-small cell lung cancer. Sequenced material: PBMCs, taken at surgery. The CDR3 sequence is CASSRAVVTGELFF. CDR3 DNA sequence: TGTGCCAGCAGCCGAGCAGTGGTCACCGGGGAGCTGTTTTTT. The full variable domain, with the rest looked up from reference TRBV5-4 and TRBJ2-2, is ETGVTQSPTHLIKTRGQQVTLRCSSQSGHNTVSWYQQALGQGPQFIFQYYREEENGRGNFPPRFSGLQFPNYSSELNVNALELDDSALYLCASSRAVVTGELFFGEGSRLTVL.